This T cell receptor (beta chain) originates from a study of T cells in Graves' hyperthyroidism and ophthalmopathy. Study-wide findings and caveats: A model of 13 V-J pairs discriminated ophthalmopathy from stable hyperthyroidism.

What was amplified from RNA transcripts were TCR beta CDR3 regions. The primer set for the first-round RT-PCR of the TCR CDR3 was HTBI. TCRdb re-called the multiplex PCR reads through MiXCR, storing one row per CDR3 protein. The table has 540,000 or so distinct CDR3 sequences, less than 20% seen once. Clinical symptoms, serum thyroxine, TRAb, thyroid ultrasound and orbital computed tomography established diagnosis. The CDR3 is made up of 15 amino acids. Between the trimmed V and J ends, which lost 7 bases and 5 bases, there was a span of 17 bases. This clonotype was seen repeatedly, ten times or more. Its specificity is unknown.

The TCR originated in a woman aged 25 to 39 with Graves' hyperthyroidism. The sequencing sample was made of blood. V is TRBV12-3 or TRBV12-4 and J is TRBJ2-2; D is possibly TRBD2 (6 bases). The CDR3 coding sequence is TGTGCCAGCACCGTCTCGGGAGTAAGGACCGGGGAGCTGTTTTTT. It translates to CASTVSGVRTGELFF.